The rows below give T cell receptor beta chains drawn from one sample of a study of regulatory T cells in long-lasting Graves disease. TCRdb fed the multiplex PCR reads into MiXCR, producing one record per CDR3 protein. This sample has 350,000 to 400,000 distinct CDR3 sequences, with roughly 16% found just once. The sample in question was peripheral blood mononuclear cells (PBMCs), obtained at new diagnosis, from a patient treated with antithyroid drugs. The receptors come from a female donor with Graves disease. Each CDR3 is given with its conserved first and last residue. The order of the fields is D gene, V gene, clone size, J gene, CDR3 DNA, CDR3 protein. A D gene is named only where the DNA matches it firmly. The listing skips clone size in some rows; elsewhere it reads once, few, many or a size class.

D: NA
V: TRBV11-2
size: many
J: TRBJ2-2
DNA: TGTGCCAGCAGCCCTCTGCGGCTCACTGGGGAGCTGTTTTTT
CDR3: CASSPLRLTGELFF

D: TRBD1
V: TRBV3-1
size: many
J: TRBJ1-5
DNA: TGTGCCAGCAGCCAGAGCCGGGACAGAAATCAGCCCCAGCATTTT
CDR3: CASSQSRDRNQPQHF

D: NA
V: TRBV5-1
size: few
J: TRBJ1-5
DNA: TGCGCCAGCAGCCCATCCCCCGAGGAGCCCCGGCATTTT
CDR3: CASSPSPEEPRHF

D: NA
V: TRBV3-1
size: few
J: TRBJ2-7
DNA: TGTGCCAGCAGCCAAGGGGTAAGGTGTAGGATCTACGAGCAGTACTTC
CDR3: CASSQGVRCRIYEQYF

D: NA
V: TRBV2
size: few
J: TRBJ2-1
DNA: TGTGCCAGCAGTGAAGCTGGTCAGGGGAGGAATGAGCAGTTCTTC
CDR3: CASSEAGQGRNEQFF

D: NA
V: TRBV11-2
size: many
J: TRBJ1-1
DNA: TGTGCCAGCAGCCCCTGGGGGGGATCGGGGGACACTGAAGCTTTCTTT
CDR3: CASSPWGGSGDTEAFF

D: NA
V: TRBV7-9
size: NA
J: TRBJ1-5
DNA: TGTGCCAGCAGCCCCCGTAGTGGGCCCCAGCATTTT
CDR3: CASSPRSGPQHF

D: TRBD1
V: TRBV27
size: many
J: TRBJ2-7
DNA: TGTGCCAGCAGTTTAGCGACAGGGGGCATGTACGAGCAGTACTTC
CDR3: CASSLATGGMYEQYF

D: NA
V: TRBV28
size: many
J: TRBJ1-6
DNA: TGTGCCAGCTCTGAAGGCAGCAGGCGCCTCCACTTT
CDR3: CASSEGSRRLHF

D: TRBD2
V: TRBV29-1
size: NA
J: TRBJ2-2
DNA: TGCAGCGCTAGGCCCCTAGCGGGGGGTACCGGGGAGCTGTTTTTT
CDR3: CSARPLAGGTGELFF

D: NA
V: TRBV12-3/TRBV12-4
size: few
J: TRBJ1-1
DNA: TGTGCCAGCAGTGCCCTACAGGGCGGCACTGAAGCTTTCTTT
CDR3: CASSALQGGTEAFF

D: NA
V: TRBV28
size: many
J: TRBJ2-2
DNA: TGTGCCAGCAGTTTAACTAGGGTGGACACCGGGGAGCTGTTTTTT
CDR3: CASSLTRVDTGELFF

D: NA
V: TRBV27
size: many
J: TRBJ1-5
DNA: TGTGCCAGCAGTTTGAGAGTTAGCAATCAGCCCCAGCATTTT
CDR3: CASSLRVSNQPQHF

D: NA
V: TRBV20-1
size: NA
J: TRBJ2-5
DNA: TGCAGTGCTAGAGATTCAAGGGATCAAGAGACCCAGTACTTC
CDR3: CSARDSRDQETQYF

D: NA
V: TRBV2
size: few
J: TRBJ1-5
DNA: TGTGCCAGCAGTCACGACCTGGAGGGGTACGATCAGCCCCAGCATTTT
CDR3: CASSHDLEGYDQPQHF

D: NA
V: TRBV14
size: few
J: TRBJ2-7
DNA: TGTGCCAGCAGCCAATGGGTAGGGACCGGATCATCCGAGCAGTACTTC
CDR3: CASSQWVGTGSSEQYF

D: NA
V: TRBV12-3/TRBV12-4
size: many
J: TRBJ2-7
DNA: TGTGCCAGCAGTTTAGGGGGCCCCCTCGACGAGCAGTACTTC
CDR3: CASSLGGPLDEQYF

D: TRBD1
V: TRBV27
size: many
J: TRBJ2-1
DNA: TGTGCCAGCAGCGATAACTCTGGGACAGGATACAATGAGCAGTTCTTC
CDR3: CASSDNSGTGYNEQFF

D: NA
V: TRBV11-2
size: many
J: TRBJ2-5
DNA: TGTGCCAGCAGCTTAACGGACCTGCGGACCCAGTACTTC
CDR3: CASSLTDLRTQYF

D: TRBD1
V: TRBV12-3/TRBV12-4
size: many
J: TRBJ2-7
DNA: TGTGCCAGCACCTGGACAGGGAGCGAGCAGTACTTC
CDR3: CASTWTGSEQYF

D: NA
V: TRBV6-1
size: many
J: TRBJ1-5
DNA: TGTGCCAGCAGTGATCGACAGACCGGGGTTCACAATCAGCCCCAGCATTTT
CDR3: CASSDRQTGVHNQPQHF

D: TRBD2
V: TRBV5-1
size: few
J: TRBJ2-5
DNA: TGCGCCAGCAGCTCTCCGGCACTAGCGGGGGTCCGGGGGGAGACCCAGTACTTC
CDR3: CASSSPALAGVRGETQYF

D: NA
V: TRBV5-1
size: many
J: TRBJ2-3
DNA: TGCGCCAGCAGCTCCGGGACAACCAAAACAGATACGCAGTATTTT
CDR3: CASSSGTTKTDTQYF

D: NA
V: TRBV13
size: many
J: TRBJ1-6
DNA: TGTGCCAGCAGCCTATTTGAGGGGAAAGGATCACCCCTCCACTTT
CDR3: CASSLFEGKGSPLHF

D: NA
V: TRBV19
size: many
J: TRBJ2-3
DNA: TGTGCCAGTAGCCGACGACAGATCACAGATACGCAGTATTTT
CDR3: CASSRRQITDTQYF

D: TRBD1
V: TRBV28
size: NA
J: TRBJ1-1
DNA: TGTGCCAGCAGCCGGACAGGGAGGATGAACACTGAAGCTTTCTTT
CDR3: CASSRTGRMNTEAFF

D: NA
V: TRBV7-9
size: many
J: TRBJ2-1
DNA: TGTGCCAGCACACCTACGACAGGTCCCGATGAGCAGTTCTTC
CDR3: CASTPTTGPDEQFF

D: NA
V: TRBV6-2/TRBV6-3
size: many
J: TRBJ2-1
DNA: TGTGCCAGCAGATTGGAGGGCTACAATGAGCAGTTCTTC
CDR3: CASRLEGYNEQFF

D: TRBD1
V: TRBV12-3/TRBV12-4
size: many
J: TRBJ2-3
DNA: TGTGCCAGCAGTCCGTTTCGGACAGGATGGCCCACAGATACGCAGTATTTT
CDR3: CASSPFRTGWPTDTQYF

D: NA
V: TRBV4-1
size: NA
J: TRBJ2-1
DNA: TGCGCCAGCAGCCAAGAGGGCCGGGTGACCTACAATGAGCAGTTCTTC
CDR3: CASSQEGRVTYNEQFF

D: NA
V: TRBV2
size: many
J: TRBJ2-7
DNA: TGTGCCGCCAGGGTAGCGGCCGCATTAGAGCAGTACTTC
CDR3: CAARVAAALEQYF